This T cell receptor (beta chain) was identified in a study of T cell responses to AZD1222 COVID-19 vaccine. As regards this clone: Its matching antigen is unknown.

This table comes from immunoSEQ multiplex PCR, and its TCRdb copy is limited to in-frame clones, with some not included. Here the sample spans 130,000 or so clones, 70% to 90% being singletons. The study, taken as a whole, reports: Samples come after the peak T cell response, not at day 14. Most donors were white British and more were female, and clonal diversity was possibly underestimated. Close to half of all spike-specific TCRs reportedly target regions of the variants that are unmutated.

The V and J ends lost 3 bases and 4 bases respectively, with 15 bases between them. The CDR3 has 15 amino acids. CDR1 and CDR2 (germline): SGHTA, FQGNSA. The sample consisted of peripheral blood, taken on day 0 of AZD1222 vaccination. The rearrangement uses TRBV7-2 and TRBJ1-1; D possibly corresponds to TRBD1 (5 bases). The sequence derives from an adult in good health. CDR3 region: CASSFDQGGGTEAFF. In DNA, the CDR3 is TGTGCCAGCAGCTTCGATCAGGGCGGTGGCACTGAAGCTTTCTTT.